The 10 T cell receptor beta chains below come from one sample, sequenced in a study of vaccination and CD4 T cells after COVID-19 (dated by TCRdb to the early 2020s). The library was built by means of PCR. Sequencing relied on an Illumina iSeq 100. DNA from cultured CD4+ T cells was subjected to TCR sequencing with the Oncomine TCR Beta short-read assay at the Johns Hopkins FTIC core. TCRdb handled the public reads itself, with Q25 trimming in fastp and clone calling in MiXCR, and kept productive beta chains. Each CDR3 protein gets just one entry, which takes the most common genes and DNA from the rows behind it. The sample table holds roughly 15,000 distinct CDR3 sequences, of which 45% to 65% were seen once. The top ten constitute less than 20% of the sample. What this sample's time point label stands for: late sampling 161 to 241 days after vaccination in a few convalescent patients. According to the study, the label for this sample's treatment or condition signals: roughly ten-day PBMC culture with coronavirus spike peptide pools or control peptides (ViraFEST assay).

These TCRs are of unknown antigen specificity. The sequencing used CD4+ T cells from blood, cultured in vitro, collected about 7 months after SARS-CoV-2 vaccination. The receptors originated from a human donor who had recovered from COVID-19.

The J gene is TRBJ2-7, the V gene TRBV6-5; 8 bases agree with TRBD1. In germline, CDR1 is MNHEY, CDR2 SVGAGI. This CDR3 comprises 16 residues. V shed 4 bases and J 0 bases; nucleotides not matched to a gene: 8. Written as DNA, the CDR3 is TGTGCCAGCAGTTCCATACAGGGGGTAAGCTCCTACGAGCAGTACTTC. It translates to CASSSIQGVSSYEQYF.

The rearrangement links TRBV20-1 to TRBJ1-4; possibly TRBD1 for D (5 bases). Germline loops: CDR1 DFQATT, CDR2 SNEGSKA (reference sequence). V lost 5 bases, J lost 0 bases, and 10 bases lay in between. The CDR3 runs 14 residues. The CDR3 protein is CSAAEQATNEKLFF. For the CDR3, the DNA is TGCAGTGCTGCGGAACAGGCAACTAATGAAAAACTGTTTTTT.

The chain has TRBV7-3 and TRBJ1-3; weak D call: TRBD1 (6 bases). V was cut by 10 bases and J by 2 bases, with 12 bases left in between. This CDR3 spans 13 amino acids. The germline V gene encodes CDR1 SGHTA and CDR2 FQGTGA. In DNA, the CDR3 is TGTGCCATCAACAGGGCAACTGGAAACACCATATATTTT. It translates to CAINRATGNTIYF. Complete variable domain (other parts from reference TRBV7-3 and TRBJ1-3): GAGVSQTPSNKVTEKGKYVELRCDPISGHTALYWYRQSLGQGPEFLIYFQGTGAADDSGLPNDRFFAVRPEGSVSTLKIQRTERGDSAVYLCAINRATGNTIYFGEGSWLTVV.

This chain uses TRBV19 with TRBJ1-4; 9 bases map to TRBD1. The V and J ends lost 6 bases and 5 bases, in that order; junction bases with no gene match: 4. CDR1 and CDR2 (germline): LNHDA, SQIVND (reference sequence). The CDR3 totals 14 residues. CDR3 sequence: CASRRTGVNEKLFF. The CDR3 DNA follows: TGTGCCAGTAGGCGGACAGGGGTAAATGAAAAACTGTTTTTT.

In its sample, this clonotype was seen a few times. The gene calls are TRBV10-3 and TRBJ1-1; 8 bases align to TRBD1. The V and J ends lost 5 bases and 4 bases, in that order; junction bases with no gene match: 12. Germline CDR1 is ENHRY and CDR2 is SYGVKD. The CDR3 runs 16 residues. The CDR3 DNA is TGTGCCATCAGTCCAAGCCCAGGGGGCGGCGGCACTGAAGCTTTCTTT. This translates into CAISPSPGGGGTEAFF.

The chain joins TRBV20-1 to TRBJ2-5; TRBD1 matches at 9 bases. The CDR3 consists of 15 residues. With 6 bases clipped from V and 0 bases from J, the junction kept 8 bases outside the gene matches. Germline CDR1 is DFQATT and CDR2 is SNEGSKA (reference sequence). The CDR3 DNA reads TGCAGTGCGACATCCGGGACAGGGAACCAAGAGACCCAGTACTTC. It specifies CSATSGTGNQETQYF.

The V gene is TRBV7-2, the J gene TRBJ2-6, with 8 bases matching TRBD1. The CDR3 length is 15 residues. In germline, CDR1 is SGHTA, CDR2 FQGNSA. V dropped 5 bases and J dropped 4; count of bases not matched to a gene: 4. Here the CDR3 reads CASSNRGWGANVLTF. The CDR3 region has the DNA TGTGCCAGCAGCAACAGGGGGTGGGGGGCCAACGTCCTGACTTTC.

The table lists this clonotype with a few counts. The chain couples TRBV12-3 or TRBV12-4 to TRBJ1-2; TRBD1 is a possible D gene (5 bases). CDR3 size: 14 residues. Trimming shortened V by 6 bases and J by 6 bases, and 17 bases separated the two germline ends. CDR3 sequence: CASSFVGRGDGYTF. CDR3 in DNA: TGTGCCAGCAGCTTCGTGGGGAGGGGTGATGGCTACACCTTC.

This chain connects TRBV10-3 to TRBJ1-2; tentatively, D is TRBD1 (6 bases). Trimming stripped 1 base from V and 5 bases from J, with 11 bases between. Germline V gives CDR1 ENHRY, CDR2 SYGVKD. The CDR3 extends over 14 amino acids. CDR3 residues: CAISEWQTGYGYTF. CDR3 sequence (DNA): TGTGCCATCAGTGAGTGGCAAACAGGGTATGGCTACACCTTC.

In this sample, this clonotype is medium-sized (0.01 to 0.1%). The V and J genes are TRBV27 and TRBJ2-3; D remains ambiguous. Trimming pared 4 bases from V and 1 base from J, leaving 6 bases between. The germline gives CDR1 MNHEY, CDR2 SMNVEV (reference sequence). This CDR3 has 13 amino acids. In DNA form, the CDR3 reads TGTGCCAGCAGTTCCCGGGGCACAGATACGCAGTATTTT. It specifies CASSSRGTDTQYF.